The 11 T cell receptor beta chains below were found in one sample sequenced in a study of blood T cell repertoires in COVID-19. Here immunoSEQ multiplex PCR was the method, and the copy in TCRdb shows in-frame clones only, minus some. This table has 50,000 to 75,000 clones, roughly 90% appearing once. The specimen was peripheral blood. The source is a man aged 60 to 69 with acute or convalescent COVID-19.

The chain combines TRBV25-1 with TRBJ1-1; no clear D gene. This CDR3 has 14 residues. V lost 4 bases and J 0 bases, leaving 9 bases between the germline ends. Looked up from germline, CDR1 is MGHDK and CDR2 is SYGVNS. The CDR3, as DNA: TGTGCCAGCAGTGCGGCGGGGATGAACACTGAAGCTTTCTTT. It is translated as CASSAAGMNTEAFF.

The rearrangement uses TRBV3-1 (or the pseudogene TRBV3-2) and TRBJ1-2; maybe TRBD1 (5 bases). Germline V CDR1 and CDR2: LGHDT, YNNKEL (reference sequence). The germline V and J ends were trimmed by 1 base and 7 bases, with 10 bases remaining between them. CDR3 size: 13 residues. This CDR3 is CASSQGPRGGYTF. CDR3 DNA sequence: TGTGCCAGCAGCCAAGGTCCTAGGGGTGGCTACACCTTC.

The table lists this clone with a few counts. The chain carries TRBV27 and TRBJ1-5; tentatively, D is TRBD1 (5 bases). This CDR3 has 15 residues. Germline V gene lookup returns CDR1 MNHEY and CDR2 SMNVEV (reference sequence). The germline V and J ends were trimmed by 1 base and 6 bases, with 13 bases remaining between them. The CDR3 DNA reads TGTGCCAGCAGTTTATTCCGGGGGGACCTTCAGCCCCAGCATTTT. It yields the protein CASSLFRGDLQPQHF.

The rearrangement links TRBV2 to TRBJ2-4; D gene uncertain. Trimming pared 2 bases from V and 4 bases from J, leaving 12 bases between. The CDR3 runs to 15 residues. Germline CDR1 reads SNHLY; CDR2 reads FYNNEI. CDR3: CASSEQNPPKNIQYF. As DNA, the CDR3 is TGTGCCAGCAGTGAACAGAACCCTCCAAAAAACATTCAGTACTTC.

The DNA of the CDR3 is TGTGCCAGCAGTTTTCGCCCGTCGGGTCTCCTCTATGGCTACACCTTC. Amino acid sequence: CASSFRPSGLLYGYTF. This chain joins TRBV27 and TRBJ1-2; D remains unclear. The germline V and J ends were trimmed by 3 bases and 4 bases, with 18 bases remaining between them. The length of the CDR3 is 16 residues. Per germline, CDR1 MNHEY and CDR2 SMNVEV (reference sequence).

The genes are TRBV2 and TRBJ2-3, with 9 bases matching TRBD1. V lost 8 bases, J lost 5 bases, and 8 bases stayed unmatched. Germline V gene data show CDR1 as SNHLY and CDR2 as FYNNEI. The CDR3 totals 14 residues. CDR3 residues: CASGDRVVGDTQYF. CDR3 in DNA: TGTGCCAGCGGGGACAGGGTTGTTGGAGATACGCAGTATTTT.

This clone was counted between two and nine times. The gene calls are TRBV5-1 and TRBJ1-1, with no clear D. Germline loops: CDR1 SGHRS, CDR2 YFSETQ. Trimming cost V 0 bases and J 7 bases, with 7 bases left between them. There are 12 residues in the CDR3. The CDR3 DNA is TGCGCCAGCAGCTTGGGAGGGAATGAAGCTTTCTTT. This translates into CASSLGGNEAFF.

V usage is TRBV9 and J usage is TRBJ2-2; 7 bases are shared with TRBD1. The V segment lost 4 bases and the J segment 6 bases; nucleotides outside the gene matches: 12. Germline assignment: CDR1 SGDLS and CDR2 YYNGEE. This CDR3 region has 16 residues. The CDR3 here is CASSSRQGPIAGELFF. CDR3 nucleotide sequence: TGTGCCAGCAGCTCCCGACAGGGCCCAATCGCCGGGGAGCTGTTTTTT.

V and J are TRBV2 and TRBJ1-4, with D tentatively TRBD1 (6 bases). This CDR3 has 17 amino acids. V was trimmed by 6 bases and J by 0 bases, leaving 17 bases between them. The germline CDR1 and CDR2 sequences are SNHLY and FYNNEI. The chain's CDR3 is CASSLIGQRTTNEKLFF. CDR3 DNA: TGTGCCAGCAGCCTTATTGGACAGAGAACAACTAATGAAAAACTGTTTTTT.

The CDR3 spells CASSLTDRRSGEQYF. DNA of the CDR3: TGTGCCAGCAGTCTAACGGACCGTCGATCGGGAGAGCAGTACTTC. The chain carries TRBV6-6 and TRBJ2-7; D possibly corresponds to TRBD2 (5 bases). CDR3 length equals 15 residues. The germline CDR1 and CDR2 sequences are MNHNY and SVGAGI (reference sequence). V was pared by 5 bases and J by 7 bases, with 21 bases between.

The chain recombines TRBV11-2 with TRBJ1-1, with D perhaps TRBD1 (6 bases). CDR3 length equals 15 residues. Looked up from germline, CDR1 is SGHAT and CDR2 is FQNNGV. V lost 1 base to trimming and J lost 6 bases, with 15 bases between them. The DNA of the CDR3 is TGTGCCAGCAGCTTAGTAAGGCAGGGGAGTGCTGAAGCTTTCTTT. This sequence encodes CASSLVRQGSAEAFF.